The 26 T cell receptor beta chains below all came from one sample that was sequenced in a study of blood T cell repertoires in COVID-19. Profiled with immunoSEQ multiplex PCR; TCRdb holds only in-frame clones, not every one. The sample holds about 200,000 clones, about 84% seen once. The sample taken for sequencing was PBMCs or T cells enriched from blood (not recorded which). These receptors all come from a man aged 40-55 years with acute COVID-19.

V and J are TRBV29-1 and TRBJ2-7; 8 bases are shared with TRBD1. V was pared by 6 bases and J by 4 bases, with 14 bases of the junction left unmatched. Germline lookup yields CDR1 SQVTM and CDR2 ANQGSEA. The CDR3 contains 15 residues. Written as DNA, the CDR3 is TGCAGCGTCAAGTCAAACTTCAGGGGGCGTTACGAGCAGTACTTC. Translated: CSVKSNFRGRYEQYF.

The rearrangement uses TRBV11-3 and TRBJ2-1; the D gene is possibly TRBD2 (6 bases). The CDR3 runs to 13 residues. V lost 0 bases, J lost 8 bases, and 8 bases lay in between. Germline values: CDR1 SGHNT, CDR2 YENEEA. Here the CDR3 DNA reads TGTGCCAGCAGCTTAGATGGCGGGGATGAGCAGTTCTTC. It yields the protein CASSLDGGDEQFF. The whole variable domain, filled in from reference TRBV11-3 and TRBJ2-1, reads EAGVVQSPRYKIIEKKQPVAFWCNPISGHNTLYWYLQNLGQGPELLIRYENEEAVDDSQLPKDRFSAERLKGVDSTLKIQPAELGDSAVYLCASSLDGGDEQFFGPGTRLTVL.

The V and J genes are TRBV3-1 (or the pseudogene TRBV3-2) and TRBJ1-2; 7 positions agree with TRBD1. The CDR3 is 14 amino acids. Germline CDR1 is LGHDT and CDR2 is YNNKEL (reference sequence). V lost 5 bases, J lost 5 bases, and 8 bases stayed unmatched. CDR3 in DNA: TGTGCCAGCAGCACACACGGGACAGTATATGGCTACACCTTC. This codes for CASSTHGTVYGYTF.

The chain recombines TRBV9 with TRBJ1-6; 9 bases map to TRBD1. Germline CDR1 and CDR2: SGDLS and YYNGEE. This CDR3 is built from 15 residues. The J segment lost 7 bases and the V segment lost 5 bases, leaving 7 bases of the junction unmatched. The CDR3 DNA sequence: TGTGCCAGCAGGGCACGCGGGACAGGGAATTCACCCCTCCACTTT. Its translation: CASRARGTGNSPLHF.

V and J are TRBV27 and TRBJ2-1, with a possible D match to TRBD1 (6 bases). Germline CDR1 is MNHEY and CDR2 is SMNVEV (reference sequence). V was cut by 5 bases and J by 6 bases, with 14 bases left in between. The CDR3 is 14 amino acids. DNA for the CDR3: TGTGCCAGCAGTCGTCAGGGGAGAGGCAATGAGCAGTTCTTC. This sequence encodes CASSRQGRGNEQFF.

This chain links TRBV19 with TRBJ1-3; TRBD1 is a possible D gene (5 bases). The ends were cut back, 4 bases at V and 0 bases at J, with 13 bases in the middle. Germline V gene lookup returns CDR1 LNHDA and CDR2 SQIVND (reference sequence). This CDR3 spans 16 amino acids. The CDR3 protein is CASSTPRGGSGNTIYF. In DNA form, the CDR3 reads TGTGCCAGTAGTACCCCTAGGGGCGGCTCTGGAAACACCATATATTTT.

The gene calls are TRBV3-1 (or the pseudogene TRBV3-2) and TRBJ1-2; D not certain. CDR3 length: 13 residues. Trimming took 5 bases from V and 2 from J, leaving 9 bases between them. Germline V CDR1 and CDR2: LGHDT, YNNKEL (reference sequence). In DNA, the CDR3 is TGTGCCAGCAGCGTTACCAGGAACTATGGCTACACCTTC. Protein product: CASSVTRNYGYTF.

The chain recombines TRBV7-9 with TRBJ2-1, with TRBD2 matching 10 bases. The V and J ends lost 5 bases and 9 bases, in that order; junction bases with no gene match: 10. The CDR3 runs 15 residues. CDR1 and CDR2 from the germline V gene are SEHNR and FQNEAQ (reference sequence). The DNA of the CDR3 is TGTGCCAGCAGCCCGAGGACTAGCGGTCGTCCTGAGCAGTTCTTC. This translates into CASSPRTSGRPEQFF.

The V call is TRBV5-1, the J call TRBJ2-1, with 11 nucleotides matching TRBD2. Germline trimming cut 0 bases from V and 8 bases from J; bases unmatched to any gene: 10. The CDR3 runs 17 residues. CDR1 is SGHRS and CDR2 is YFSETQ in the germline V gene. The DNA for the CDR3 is TGCGCCAGCAGCTTGGCCCAACTAGCGGGAGTTCACCATGAGCAGTTCTTC. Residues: CASSLAQLAGVHHEQFF.

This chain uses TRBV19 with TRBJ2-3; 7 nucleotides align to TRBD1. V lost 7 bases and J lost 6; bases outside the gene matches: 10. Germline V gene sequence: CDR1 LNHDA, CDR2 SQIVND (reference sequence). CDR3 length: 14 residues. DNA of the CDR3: TGTGCCAGTAACCCGGGACAGCACTCGGATACGCAGTATTTT. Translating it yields CASNPGQHSDTQYF.

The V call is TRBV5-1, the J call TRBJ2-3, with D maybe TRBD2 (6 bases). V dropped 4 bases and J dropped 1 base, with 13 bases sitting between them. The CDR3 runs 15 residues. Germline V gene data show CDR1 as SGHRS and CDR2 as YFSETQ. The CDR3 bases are TGCGCCAGCAGCCTGCCGGGACTCCGCACAGATACGCAGTATTTT. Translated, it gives CASSLPGLRTDTQYF.

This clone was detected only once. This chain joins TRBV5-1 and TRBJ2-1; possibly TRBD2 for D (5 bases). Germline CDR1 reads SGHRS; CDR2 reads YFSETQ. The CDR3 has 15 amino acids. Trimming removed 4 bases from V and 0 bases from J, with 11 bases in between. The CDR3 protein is CASSAYGLSYNEQFF. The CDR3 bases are TGCGCCAGCAGCGCCTATGGACTCTCCTACAATGAGCAGTTCTTC.

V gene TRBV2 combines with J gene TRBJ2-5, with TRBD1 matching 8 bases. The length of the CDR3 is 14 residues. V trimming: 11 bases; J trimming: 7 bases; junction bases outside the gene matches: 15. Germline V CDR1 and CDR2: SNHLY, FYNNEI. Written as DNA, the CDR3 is TGTGCCGGGGCCGGGACAGGATCGCCCCGGACCCAGTACTTC. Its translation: CAGAGTGSPRTQYF.

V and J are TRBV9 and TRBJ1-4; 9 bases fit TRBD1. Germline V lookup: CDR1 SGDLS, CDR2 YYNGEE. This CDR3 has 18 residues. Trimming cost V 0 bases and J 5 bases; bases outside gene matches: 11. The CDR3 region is CASSVGTGPGTGNEKLFF. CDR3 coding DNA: TGTGCCAGCAGCGTAGGCACGGGACCCGGGACAGGGAATGAAAAACTGTTTTTT.

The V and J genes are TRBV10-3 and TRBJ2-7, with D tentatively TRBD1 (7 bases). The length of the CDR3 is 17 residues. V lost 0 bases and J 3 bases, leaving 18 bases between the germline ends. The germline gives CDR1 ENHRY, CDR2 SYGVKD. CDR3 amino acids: CAISESNAGQFHYEQYF. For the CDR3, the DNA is TGTGCCATCAGTGAGTCGAACGCGGGACAGTTTCACTACGAGCAGTACTTC.

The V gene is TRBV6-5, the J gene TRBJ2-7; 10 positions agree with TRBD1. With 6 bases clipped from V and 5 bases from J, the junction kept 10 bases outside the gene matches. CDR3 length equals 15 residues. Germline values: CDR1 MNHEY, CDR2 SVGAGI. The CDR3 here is CASSSGGTGADEQYF. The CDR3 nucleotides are TGTGCCAGCAGCTCCGGCGGGACAGGGGCGGACGAGCAGTACTTC.

The DNA of the CDR3 is TGTGCCAGTCATAGTTTTCAGGGGGACACCGGGGAGCTGTTTTTT. This translates into CASHSFQGDTGELFF. J is TRBJ2-2 and V is TRBV27, with TRBD1 identical over 7 bases. This CDR3 spans 15 amino acids. V was clipped by 9 bases and J by 3 bases; unmatched bases: 10. CDR1 and CDR2 (germline): MNHEY, SMNVEV (reference sequence).

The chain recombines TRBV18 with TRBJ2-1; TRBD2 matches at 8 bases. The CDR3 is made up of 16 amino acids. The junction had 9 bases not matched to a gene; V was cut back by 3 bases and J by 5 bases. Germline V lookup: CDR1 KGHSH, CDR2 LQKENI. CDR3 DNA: TGTGCCAGCTCACCCCCCAGCGGGAGCGCCCACAATGAGCAGTTCTTC. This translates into CASSPPSGSAHNEQFF.

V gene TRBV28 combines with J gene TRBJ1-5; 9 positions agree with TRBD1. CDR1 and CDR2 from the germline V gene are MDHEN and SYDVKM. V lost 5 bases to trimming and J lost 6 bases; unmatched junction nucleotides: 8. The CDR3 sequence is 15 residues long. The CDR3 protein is CASSPRQGVGQPQHF. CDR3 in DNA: TGTGCCAGCAGTCCCCGACAGGGGGTAGGTCAGCCCCAGCATTTT.

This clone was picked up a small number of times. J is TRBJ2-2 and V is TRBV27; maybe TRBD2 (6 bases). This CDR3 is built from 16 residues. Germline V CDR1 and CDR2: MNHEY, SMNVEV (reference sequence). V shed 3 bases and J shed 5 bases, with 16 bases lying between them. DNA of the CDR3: TGTGCCAGCAGTTTTTGGCGGGAAGCGTCTACCGGGGAGCTGTTTTTT. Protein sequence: CASSFWREASTGELFF.

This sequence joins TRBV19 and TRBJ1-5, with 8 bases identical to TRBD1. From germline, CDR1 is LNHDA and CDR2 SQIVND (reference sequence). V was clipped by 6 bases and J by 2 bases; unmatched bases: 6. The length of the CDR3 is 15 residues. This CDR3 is CASRDLQGGNQPQHF. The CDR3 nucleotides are TGTGCCAGTAGGGACTTACAGGGGGGCAATCAGCCCCAGCATTTT.

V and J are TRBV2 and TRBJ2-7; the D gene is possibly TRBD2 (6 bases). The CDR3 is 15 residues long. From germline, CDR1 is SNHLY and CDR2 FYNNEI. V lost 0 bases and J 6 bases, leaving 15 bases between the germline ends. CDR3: CASSEAAGYLGEQYF. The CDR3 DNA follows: TGTGCCAGCAGTGAAGCGGCGGGGTATTTGGGCGAGCAGTACTTC.

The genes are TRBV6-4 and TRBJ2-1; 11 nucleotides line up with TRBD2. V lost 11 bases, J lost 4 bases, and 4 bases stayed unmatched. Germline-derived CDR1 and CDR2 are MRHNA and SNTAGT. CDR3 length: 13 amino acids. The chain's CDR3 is CASGTSGYNEQFF. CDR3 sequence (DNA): TGTGCCTCGGGGACTAGCGGATACAATGAGCAGTTCTTC.

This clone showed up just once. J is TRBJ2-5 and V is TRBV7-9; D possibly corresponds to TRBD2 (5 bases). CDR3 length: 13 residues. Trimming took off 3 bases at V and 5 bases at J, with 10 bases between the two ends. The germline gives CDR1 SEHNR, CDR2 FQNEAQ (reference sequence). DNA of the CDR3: TGTGCCAGCAGCTTTCCTCCGGGGGAGACCCAGTACTTC. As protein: CASSFPPGETQYF.

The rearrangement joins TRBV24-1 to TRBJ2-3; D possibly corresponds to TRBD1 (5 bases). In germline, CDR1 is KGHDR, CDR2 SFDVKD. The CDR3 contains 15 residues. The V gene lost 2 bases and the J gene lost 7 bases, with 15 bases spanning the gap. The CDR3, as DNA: TGTGCCACCAGTGATTCGGGTCCGCAGGGCTATACGCAGTATTTT. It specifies CATSDSGPQGYTQYF.

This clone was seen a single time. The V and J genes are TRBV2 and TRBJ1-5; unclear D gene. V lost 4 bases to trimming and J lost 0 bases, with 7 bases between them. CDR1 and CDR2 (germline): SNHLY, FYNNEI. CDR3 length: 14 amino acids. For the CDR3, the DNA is TGTGCCAGCAGTGGCTACGATAGCAATCAGCCCCAGCATTTT. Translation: CASSGYDSNQPQHF.